This T cell receptor beta chain originates from a study of OX40 agonist ivuxolimab in advanced cancers. Study-wide findings and caveats: With doses of 0.1 to 3.0 mg/kg, CD4+ and CD8+ blood T cells had undergone clonal expansion by week 6.

Trimming shortened V by 4 bases and J by 3 bases, and 18 bases separated the two germline ends. Germline CDR1 is MNHEY and CDR2 is SVGAGI. The CDR3 sequence is 16 residues long. With regard to this clone: What it binds is not known.

TCRdb keeps only in-frame clones here, not all; method: immunoSEQ multiplex PCR. Of more than 85,000 clones listed, around 85% are singletons. The chain links TRBV6-5 to TRBJ1-2, with a possible D match to TRBD1 (5 bases). The sequence was obtained from an adult with an advanced solid tumor such as melanoma, head and neck, liver or kidney cancer. The source was CD4+ or CD8+ T cells sorted from blood, collected in a trial of the OX40 agonist ivuxolimab. The CDR3 nucleotides read TGTGCCAGCAGTTCGCTACGGCGGGGGGGGGACTATGGCTACACCTTC. This encodes CASSSLRRGGDYGYTF.